This TCR beta chain appears in the sequencing data of a study of cytomegalovirus exposure and HLA in healthy donors (dated by TCRdb to 2015 to 2018). A note on the overall study: In an earlier analysis of 450 to 750 of the donors, about 260 Gb of sequence data and 100 million or so unique TCR beta sequences from about 180 million T cells were reported. An early release that covered about 600 HLA-typed donors contained about 290 gigabases of sequencing data and 75 million to 100 million unique TCR sequences. Of the 350 to 450 genotyped donors, approximately 80% were placed in the genetic ancestry cluster associated with self-reported Caucasian donors. The study was designed to test whether signatures of past pathogen exposure could be identified by cataloging public T cell receptors. The T cell repertoires of several hundred subjects were profiled by immunosequencing and related to cytomegalovirus serostatus. Besides the first cohort of roughly 640 subjects, a separate validation cohort made up of about 120 different subjects was used. High-throughput TCR immunosequencing, statistical association of individual TCRs with disease status, and machine learning were combined to predict cytomegalovirus infection status. A later analysis re-examined previously published TCR beta repertoires from more than 550 donors and added high-resolution HLA genotyping to investigate patterns of TCR occurrence. In the later analysis, no new phenotypic data were used to find candidate immune exposures; instead, reliance was placed on TCR beta sequences and their occurrence across donors. In an earlier analysis of a few hundred of the donors, high-throughput TCR beta sequencing was used to judge whether each TCR beta V gene segment behaved as functional or pseudogenic. Donor age, sex, ethnicity and CMV serostatus were collected together with the repertoire data. A later genetic analysis used genome-wide SNP genotypes for about 60% of the roughly 700 donors, treating that subset as a discovery cohort. Every repertoire in the discovery cohort had been generated on one and the same sequencing platform. Both class I and class II loci were covered by HLA typing, at four-digit resolution. Typing coverage differed by locus: A, B, C, DRB1 and DQB1 were typed in about 620-630 donors, DQA1 in 522, DPA1 in some 610, and DPB1 in 472. Because of strong linkage in the cohort, a handful of DR-DQ haplotypes were treated as single units for association and clustering. Among about 360 genotyped donors of the cohort, an average of about 240,000 unique TCR beta nucleotide sequences were sequenced per donor, around a sixth of them non-productive. The research as a whole found: In a later genetic analysis, fewer N-insertions in productive TCRs were reported among donors in an Asian-associated ancestry cluster than the approximately 670-donor mean. HLA typing was unavailable for some donors at each locus, so association tests used only the typed subset. According to a later analysis, parvovirus B19, influenza, CMV and Epstein-Barr virus appeared linked to several top co-occurrence clusters. At a false discovery rate of 0.05, a later analysis linked some 18,000 TCR beta sequences to specific HLA alleles. The study gave a list of over 150 TCR beta chains associated with cytomegalovirus. Cytomegalovirus status was reported to be diagnosed by the classifier with high specificity and sensitivity in both the original and validation cohorts. A later analysis found that TCR association rates varied across HLA loci, with DRB1 alleles showing the most associated TCRs and HLA-C alleles the fewest. A further reported finding was that TCR beta sequences accurately predicted the HLA-A and HLA-B alleles for most subjects in the first cohort. In vitro tests confirmed that a few of the cytomegalovirus-associated TCR beta chains recognize cytomegalovirus antigens. The presence/absence analyses assumed that sequencing depth was roughly uniform across donors, and that assumption may not be true. Because the 87-base-pair reads could not distinguish some IMGT-functional V segments, including TRBV6-2 and TRBV6-3, those segments were excluded. When HLA alleles, especially DR and DQ, strongly co-occurred, attributing TCR associations to individual alleles was difficult. According to the authors, the approach could potentially be generalized to other disease states and immunological phenotypes. In an earlier analysis of some 500 of the donors, most TCR beta V segments were observed in productive rearrangements about 90% or about 30% of the time, broadly matching IMGT annotations. Correlated functional status among segregating V segments might be attributable to linkage disequilibrium, but an unknown experimental factor could not be ruled out. This cohort had only TCR beta chains sequenced, and the lack of alpha or paired-chain data limited which features could be detected. In a later genetic analysis, a missense DCLRE1C variant was associated with V-gene and J-gene trimming of TCR beta chains, and the association was replicated in an independent cohort. Because counts were too low, seventeen rarely observed V segments, including chromosome 9 orphons, were excluded from the earlier analysis of around 640 of the donors. A group of highly shared sequence variants was considered likely to be a technical artifact of the sequencing pipeline. While some public TCRs were present in many individuals, most TCR sequences turned up only very rarely across donors. For the cohort, immune exposure information was limited to CMV serostatus. According to a later analysis, most CMV-associated TCR beta chains appeared to be HLA-restricted, and the HLA associations seemed to be driven largely by CMV exposure. A later analysis found that HLA-associated TCR beta chains were more clonally expanded and had lower generation probabilities than equally common non-associated chains.

In regard to this clone: It has no known antigen specificity. The sample holds no much larger clone one base away, and base qualities are not on file.

CDR1 is given as SGHTA and CDR2 as FQGNSA, both from the germline V gene. Clipping removes 5 bases from V and 5 bases from J, with 9 as the unmatched junction base count. From the cysteine through the phenylalanine, the CDR3 covers 15 amino acids. Only CDR3 DNA remains: 45 bases, in frame from the first base. In total, just over 650 healthy bone marrow donors made up the cohort. At the time of sampling, all cohort members were nominally healthy, though unrecorded immune exposures were likely present. Of the approximately 670 cohort members, 250 to 300 had a positive CMV serostatus and just over 350 had a negative one, while no CMV serostatus was recorded for the donor. Every donor gave a peripheral blood sample, and the peripheral blood mononuclear cells from that sample were used for TCR beta sequencing. The Qiagen DNeasy Blood Extraction Kit was used to extract genomic DNA from the blood cell samples.

Libraries were constructed by the immunoSEQ multiplex PCR assay. The multiplex PCR relied on a mix of 60 forward primers for TCR Vbeta segments and 13 reverse primers for TCR Jbeta segments. The CDR3 region of rearranged TCR beta genes was amplified from genomic DNA with a multiplex PCR assay. On the Illumina HiSeq System, the amplified TCR beta libraries were sequenced as 87-base-pair reads. The study's processing was this. A later analysis tallied 75 million to 85 million unique TCR beta chains across the 610 or so repertoires, and approximately 12 million of those chains were shared by two or more donors. A nearest-neighbor algorithm error-corrected the raw reads and collapsed the reads into unique sequences, merging closely related sequences to remove PCR and sequencing errors. CDR3 sequences were aligned to IMGT reference sequences to assign V, D and J gene segments. For a sequence to be retained, a match of at least six nucleotides to both a V gene segment and a J gene segment was required. Rearrangements were called productive when the CDR3 lacked stop codons and stayed in frame with V and J; all others were non-productive. Following IMGT convention, CDR3 was defined as the stretch from the second conserved V-encoded cysteine up to the conserved J-encoded phenylalanine. In an earlier analysis of roughly 580 of the donors, sequences lacking an unambiguous match to a single V gene segment were excluded. An earlier analysis of 500 to 700 of the donors classified V segments as functional when productive rearrangements were above 56.7% and as segregating when the standard deviation between donors was above 5%. A statistical classification framework was built to diagnose cytomegalovirus status from the catalog of TCR beta chain sequences. In a later analysis, V and J genes were assigned by comparing TCR nucleotide sequences against IMGT/GENE-DB human TR gene sequences. The TCRdist pipeline was used in a later analysis to assign CDR3 sequences and most-parsimonious VDJ recombination scenarios. A later analysis defined each TCR beta chain by its CDR3 amino acid sequence plus V-gene family, and excluded reads lacking a unique V-gene family. As a way to deal with suspected cross-contamination and a sequencing artifact, a later analysis dropped 640 or so nucleotide sequences that were highly shared and had low generation probability. In a later analysis, a clonal expansion index was calculated for each public chain from normalized within-repertoire ranks of inferred template counts. A later analysis computed generation probabilities with a VDJ recombination model fitted to out-of-frame rearrangements, and checked the results against IGoR. Hypergeometric tests were used in a later analysis to score TCR-TCR, TCR-HLA and TCR-CMV co-occurrence, with a repertoire-size bias correction applied to the TCR pairs. A later analysis estimated false discovery rates by permuting HLA or CMV assignments 20 times. A later analysis grouped co-occurring TCRs with DBSCAN, adding TCRdist sequence similarity when clustering within HLA-allele-positive subsets. Repertoires with fewer than 30,000 or more than 120,000 public chains were left out of co-occurrence clustering, as were several repertoires with anomalous nucleotide sharing. Drawn from immuneACCESS, this table holds only the in-frame rearrangements with V and J called that TCRdb kept. Clones are partly lost; checked studies trace under half to an unresolved V gene and leave the rest unexplained. The V and J calls and clone size come from that table; D and trimming were worked out from the DNA. This sample lists some 150,000 clones; just over 70% were detected once. Roughly 2.5% of the sample rests with the top ten.

Source material: PBMCs. This TCR was recovered from a human donor in good health. This sequence uses TRBV7-2 and TRBJ2-5; TRBD1 aligns with 9 central bases. The CDR3 is CASSPRRTGVETQYF. The DNA sequence is as follows: TGTGCCAGCAGCCCGAGGCGGACAGGGGTCGAGACCCAGTACTTC.